This T cell receptor (beta chain) was identified during a study of PD-1 blockade in classical Hodgkin lymphoma. Looking at the study overall: The nivolumab dose that patients received was 3 mg/kg, given intravenously every 2 weeks. Study-level points and caveats: Underlying causes for the observed repertoire differences were not defined, possibly disease activity or prior therapy.

Comments on this clone: Its antigen remains unknown.

Time point described: cycle 4 day 1 (C4D1), after six to seven weeks of nivolumab. Exposure to brentuximab vedotin varied, and each patient had relapsed following autologous stem cell transplantation. Complete response, partial response or progressive disease constituted the best response categories observed. The protocol was immunoSEQ multiplex PCR, while the TCRdb copy is restricted to in-frame clones and leaves out a portion. The sample lists 100,000 to 120,000 clones, roughly nine tenths occurring once. This CDR3 is 13 amino acids long. Deletions cut 0 bases from V and 5 bases from J, with 6 bases between. In germline, CDR1 is SGHDT, CDR2 YYEEEE.

The sequenced sample was peripheral blood mononuclear cells (PBMCs), obtained before the fourth cycle of nivolumab. The chain couples TRBV5-6 to TRBJ2-1, with unresolved D. This clonotype originated in a human donor with classical Hodgkin lymphoma. CDR3 DNA sequence: TGTGCCAGCAGCTTGGAACCGAACAATGAGCAGTTCTTC. Its translation: CASSLEPNNEQFF.